The TCR beta chain described here comes from a study of breast tumors, draining lymph nodes, adjacent tissues (dated by TCRdb to 2015 to 2016). At the level of the whole study: Breast cancer patients provided tumor, adjacent nontumor tissue and axillary lymph nodes, and the study compared the TCR beta repertoires across these three sources. The study aimed to assess the relationships and possible T-cell exchange between tumor, surrounding tissue and draining lymph node repertoires in human breast cancer.

The lymph node samples were taken from the axillary draining lymph nodes of breast cancer patients. This clonotype was seen repeatedly, ten times or more. The antigen it binds to is not known. Base qualities were left out, and no much larger clone turns up one base away. Sequencing instrument: Illumina HiSeq 2000. TCR beta chain libraries were generated through multiplex PCR amplification. The amplified TCR beta chain products were analyzed by high-throughput sequencing. Clones were called with MiXCR by TCRdb after fastp trimmed the public reads at Q25, and only in-frame beta chains were retained. Duplicate CDR3 protein sequences are folded into a single record with the most common DNA and genes. This sample lists around 100,000 distinct CDR3 sequences; 21% were detected once. Together, the top ten hold approximately 1.2% of the sample. The investigation overall reported the following: The data were judged consistent with most tumor T cells deriving from the lymph node and then expanding within tumor tissue. The conclusion that tumor T cells originate in lymph nodes was presented as consistent with a hypothesis rather than as directly demonstrated. In luminal-like breast cancer, tumor and nontumor tissue repertoires resembled each other significantly more than in basal-like breast cancer. Tumor T-cell repertoires showed less diversity than lymph node repertoires and more diversity than nontumor tissue repertoires, and tumor T-cell repertoires showed preferential V and J gene usage.

The TCR comes from a female donor with breast cancer. Some clones in this sample may be carry-over from other donors' samples. Sample: axillary lymph node tissue.

The nucleotides read TGTGCCAGCAGCTCCGGGACTTCGGCGGTTGAGCAGTTCTTC. It translates as CASSSGTSAVEQFF. The V and J genes are TRBV7-8 and TRBJ2-1; 6 matching bases give a weak D call of TRBD2. Reading from cysteine to phenylalanine, the CDR3 counts 14 amino acids. Kept here is only the CDR3 DNA, which spans 42 bases and is read in frame from base 1. CDR1 and CDR2, looked up from the germline V gene, are SGHVS and FQNEAQ. Trimming costs V 4 bases and J 9 bases, and their ends lie 16 bases apart.